One TCR beta chain is described in this entry. The source of the sample is a study of T cell changes during pregnancy in multiple sclerosis. Germline assignment: CDR1 SGHRS and CDR2 YFSETQ. V lost 0 bases and J lost 2; bases outside the gene matches: 10. The CDR3 sequence is 17 residues long. TCRdb's copy holds only in-frame clones and misses some; the assay was immunoSEQ multiplex PCR. Among about 76,000 clones, 92% were seen once, and the ten largest hold 1.5% to 2%. This chain connects TRBV5-1 to TRBJ2-7; TRBD2 matches 8 bases. This receptor was identified in a female donor in good health, enrolled as a control in a pregnancy study. The source was peripheral blood, collected in the first trimester of pregnancy. In DNA, the CDR3 is TGCGCCAGCAGCTTGGAGGCGGGAGCGGGAGTTCCCTACGAGCAGTACTTC. This translates into CASSLEAGAGVPYEQYF.